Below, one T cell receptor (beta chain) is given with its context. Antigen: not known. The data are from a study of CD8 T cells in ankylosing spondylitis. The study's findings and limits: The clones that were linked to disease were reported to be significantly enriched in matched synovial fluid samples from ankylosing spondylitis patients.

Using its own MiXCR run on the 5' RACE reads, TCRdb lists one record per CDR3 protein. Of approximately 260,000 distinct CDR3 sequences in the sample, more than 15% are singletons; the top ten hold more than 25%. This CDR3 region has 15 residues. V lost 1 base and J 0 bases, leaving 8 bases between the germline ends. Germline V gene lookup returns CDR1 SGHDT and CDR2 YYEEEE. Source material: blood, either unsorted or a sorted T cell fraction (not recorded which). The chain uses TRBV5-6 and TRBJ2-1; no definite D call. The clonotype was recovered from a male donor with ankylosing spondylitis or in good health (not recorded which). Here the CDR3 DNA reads TGTGCCAGCAGCTTGTTTTTTGGCTCCTACAATGAGCAGTTCTTC. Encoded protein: CASSLFFGSYNEQFF. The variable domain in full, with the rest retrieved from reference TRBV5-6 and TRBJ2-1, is DAGVTQSPTHLIKTRGQQVTLRCSPKSGHDTVSWYQQALGQGPQFIFQYYEEEERQRGNFPDRFSGHQFPNYSSELNVNALLLGDSALYLCASSLFFGSYNEQFFGPGTRLTVL.